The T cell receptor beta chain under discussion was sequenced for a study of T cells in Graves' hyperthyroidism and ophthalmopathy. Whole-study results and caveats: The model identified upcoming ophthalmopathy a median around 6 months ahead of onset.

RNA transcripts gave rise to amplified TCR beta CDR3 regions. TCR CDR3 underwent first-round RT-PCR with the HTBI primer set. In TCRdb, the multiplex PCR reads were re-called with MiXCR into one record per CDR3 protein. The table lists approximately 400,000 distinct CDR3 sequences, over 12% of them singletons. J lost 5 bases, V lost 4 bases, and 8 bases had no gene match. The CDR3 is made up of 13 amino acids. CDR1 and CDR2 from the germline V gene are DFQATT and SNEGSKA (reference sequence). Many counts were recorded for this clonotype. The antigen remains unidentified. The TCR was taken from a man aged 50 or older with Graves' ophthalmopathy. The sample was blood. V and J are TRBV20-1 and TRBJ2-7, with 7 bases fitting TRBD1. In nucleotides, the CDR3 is TGCAGTGCTATAAGACAGGGTCGGCACGAGCAGTACTTC. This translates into CSAIRQGRHEQYF.